These 19 T cell receptor beta chains came from one sample sequenced in a study of OX40 agonist ivuxolimab in advanced cancers. Produced via immunoSEQ multiplex PCR; TCRdb's table is partial and in-frame only. The sample carries tens of thousands of clones, about 94% recorded once. The material was CD4+ or CD8+ T cells sorted from blood, obtained in a trial of the OX40 agonist ivuxolimab. The receptors shown here come from an adult with an advanced solid tumor such as melanoma, head and neck, liver or kidney cancer.

The chain couples TRBV9 to TRBJ2-7; no definite D call. The CDR3 runs to 14 residues. In germline, CDR1 is SGDLS, CDR2 YYNGEE. Trimming removed 4 bases from V and 5 bases from J, with 16 bases in between. The CDR3 sequence: CASSLFSSVDEQYF. DNA for the CDR3: TGTGCCAGCAGCCTTTTTAGCTCCGTGGACGAGCAGTACTTC. Together with reference TRBV9 and TRBJ2-7, the CDR3 gives the full variable domain: DSGVTQTPKHLITATGQRVTLRCSPRSGDLSVYWYQQSLDQGLQFLIQYYNGEERAKGNILERFSAQQFPDLHSELNLSSLELGDSALYFCASSLFSSVDEQYFGPGTRLTVT.

CDR3 region: CAWSVQGSTDTQYF. CDR3 nucleotide sequence: TGTGCCTGGAGTGTACAAGGTTCCACAGATACGCAGTATTTT. The chain has TRBV30 and TRBJ2-3; D is undetermined. The CDR3 loop spans 14 amino acids. Between the trimmed V and J ends, which lost 0 bases and 2 bases, there was a span of 9 bases. In germline, CDR1 is GTSNPN, CDR2 SVGIG (reference sequence). The full variable domain, completed using reference TRBV30 and TRBJ2-3, is SQTIHQWPATLVQPVGSPLSLECTVEGTSNPNLYWYRQAAGRGLQLLFYSVGIGQISSEVPQNLSASRPQDRQFILSSKKLLLSDSGFYLCAWSVQGSTDTQYFGPGTRLTVL.

V gene TRBV25-1 combines with J gene TRBJ1-1, with TRBD1 identical over 7 bases. With 6 bases clipped from V and 9 bases from J, the junction kept 7 bases outside the gene matches. This CDR3 is 12 amino acids long. Germline V gene data show CDR1 as MGHDK and CDR2 as SYGVNS. The CDR3 spells CASSRGQTKAFF. CDR3 coding DNA: TGTGCCAGCAGCCGGGGACAGACTAAAGCTTTCTTT.

The chain is built from TRBV5-6 and TRBJ2-2; a weak D match, TRBD1 (6 bases). Between the trimmed V and J ends, which lost 4 bases and 6 bases, there was a span of 10 bases. Germline CDR1 SGHDT, CDR2 YYEEEE. The CDR3 runs to 13 residues. DNA of the CDR3: TGTGCCAGCAGCCCTTGGGGGCCCGGGGAGCTGTTTTTT. As protein: CASSPWGPGELFF.

This rearrangement joins TRBV21-1 to TRBJ2-2; the table's D gene call, TRBD2, was not cross checked with the DNA. TRBV21-1 is designated a pseudogene. The CDR3 loop spans 15 amino acids. For the CDR3, the DNA is TGTGCCAGCGGATCGGGAGGGCCGAACACCGGGGAGCTGTTTTTT. Translating gives CASGSGGPNTGELFF.

This clone was counted a single time. The chain has TRBV9 and TRBJ2-1, with TRBD1 matching 10 bases. This CDR3 has 15 residues. V lost 0 bases and J lost 6; bases outside the gene matches: 3. Germline CDR1 SGDLS, CDR2 YYNGEE. Written as DNA, the CDR3 is TGTGCCAGCAGCGTAGGGGGACAGGGGTCCAATGAGCAGTTCTTC. Its translation is CASSVGGQGSNEQFF.

The chain links TRBV11-2 to TRBJ2-5; a weak D match, TRBD2 (6 bases). V was shortened by 5 bases and J by 1 base, with 14 bases between the two germline ends. Looked up from germline, CDR1 is SGHAT and CDR2 is FQNNGV. This CDR3 spans 15 amino acids. DNA for the CDR3: TGTGCCAGCAGCCCCCCTCAGCGGGCCCAAGAGACCCAGTACTTC. Translated, it gives CASSPPQRAQETQYF.

This sequence joins TRBV9 and TRBJ1-3; D is uncertain. Trimming left V 3 bases short and J 5 bases short, with 9 bases between. CDR3 length: 13 residues. Germline CDR1 and CDR2: SGDLS and YYNGEE. CDR3 loop: CASSASGRNTIYF. The DNA of the CDR3 is TGTGCCAGCAGCGCCTCCGGTCGAAACACCATATATTTT.

This chain's CDR3 is CASSWRTGGIYNEQFF. CDR3 in DNA: TGTGCCAGCAGTTGGCGGACAGGGGGCATCTACAATGAGCAGTTCTTC. V gene TRBV27 combines with J gene TRBJ2-1; 11 bases map to TRBD1. The germline V gene encodes CDR1 MNHEY and CDR2 SMNVEV (reference sequence). The V segment lost 4 bases and the J segment 3 bases; nucleotides outside the gene matches: 5. The CDR3 runs to 16 residues.

The chain recombines TRBV28 with TRBJ2-1, with D perhaps matching TRBD2 (6 bases). The CDR3 is 14 amino acids. Looked up from germline, CDR1 is MDHEN and CDR2 is SYDVKM. V was trimmed by 2 bases and J by 6 bases, leaving 11 bases between them. The CDR3, as DNA: TGTGCCAGCAGTTTACTCGGGACTTTCAATGAGCAGTTCTTC. Protein product: CASSLLGTFNEQFF.

For the CDR3, the DNA is TGCGCCAGCAGCTTGGGGTCCTCTGGAAACACCATATATTTT. Residues: CASSLGSSGNTIYF. V usage is TRBV5-1 and J usage is TRBJ1-3; D not certain. The CDR3 consists of 14 residues. Germline V gene lookup returns CDR1 SGHRS and CDR2 YFSETQ. V lost 0 bases, J lost 0 bases, and 4 bases lay in between.

Concerning this clone itself: Additional DNA sequences in this sample encode the identical CDR3. V usage is TRBV9 and J usage is TRBJ1-3; the D gene is possibly TRBD1 (5 bases). The germline gives CDR1 SGDLS, CDR2 YYNGEE. The CDR3 runs to 15 residues. V was shortened by 4 bases and J by 0 bases, with 11 bases between the two germline ends. CDR3 in DNA: TGTGCCAGCAGCATTACAGGTTCCTCTGGAAACACCATATATTTT. Translation gives CASSITGSSGNTIYF.

This clone was counted only a few times. The chain employs TRBV15 and TRBJ1-4; 8 bases agree with TRBD1. The CDR3 contains 14 residues. The V gene's germline CDR1 is LNHNV and CDR2 YYDKDF (reference sequence). J was trimmed by 5 bases and V by 5 bases; bases with no gene match: 4. The CDR3: CATSPRTGNEKLFF. The CDR3 DNA follows: TGTGCCACCAGCCCCCGGACAGGGAATGAAAAACTGTTTTTT.

The chain links TRBV5-1 to TRBJ2-7; TRBD1 is a possible D gene (6 bases). Per germline, CDR1 SGHRS and CDR2 YFSETQ. Trimming stripped 0 bases from V and 5 bases from J, with 12 bases between. The CDR3 is 14 amino acids. The CDR3 nucleotides are TGCGCCAGCAGCTTGGGGCAGGGGACCCACGAGCAGTACTTC. Its translation: CASSLGQGTHEQYF.

The gene calls are TRBV7-2 and TRBJ2-7, with 9 bases matching TRBD2. The CDR3 length is 15 residues. The V gene end was trimmed by 5 bases and the J gene end by 2 bases; junction bases not matched to a gene: 7. Germline loops: CDR1 SGHTA, CDR2 FQGNSA. The chain's CDR3 is CASSQTGTSTYEQYF. As DNA, the CDR3 is TGTGCCAGCAGCCAAACCGGGACTAGCACCTACGAGCAGTACTTC. Full variable domain (rest looked up from reference TRBV7-2 and TRBJ2-7): GAGVSQSPSNKVTEKGKDVELRCDPISGHTALYWYRQSLGQGLEFLIYFQGNSAPDKSGLPSDRFSAERTGGSVSTLTIQRTQQEDSAVYLCASSQTGTSTYEQYFGPGTRLTVT.

The chain links TRBV7-2 to TRBJ1-1, with a weak D call TRBD1 (5 bases). There are 13 residues in the CDR3. The germline gives CDR1 SGHTA, CDR2 FQGNSA. Trimming removed 1 base from V and 11 bases from J, with 14 bases in between. CDR3 region: CASSLDRLSGAFF. The DNA of the CDR3 is TGTGCCAGCAGCTTAGACAGGCTCTCCGGGGCTTTCTTT.

The V call is TRBV28, the J call TRBJ1-3, with D unclear. The CDR3 length is 15 residues. Germline V CDR1 and CDR2: MDHEN, SYDVKM. Trimming cost V 1 base and J 4 bases, with 11 bases left between them. The CDR3 reads CASSLLWSGGNTIYF. CDR3 nucleotide sequence: TGTGCCAGCAGTTTATTGTGGTCGGGAGGAAACACCATATATTTT.

This chain joins TRBV5-5 and TRBJ2-7; TRBD2 agrees at 10 bases. Germline V gene data show CDR1 as SGHKS and CDR2 as YYEKEE (reference sequence). V dropped 3 bases and J dropped 5; count of bases not matched to a gene: 8. The CDR3 runs 15 residues. CDR3 region: CASSYSLAGVHEQYF. CDR3 in DNA: TGTGCCAGCAGCTATTCCCTAGCGGGAGTCCACGAGCAGTACTTC. Filled out from reference TRBV5-5 and TRBJ2-7, the complete variable domain reads DAGVTQSPTHLIKTRGQQVTLRCSPISGHKSVSWYQQVLGQGPQFIFQYYEKEERGRGNFPDRFSARQFPNYSSELNVNALLLGDSALYLCASSYSLAGVHEQYFGPGTRLTVT.

The chain carries TRBV27 and TRBJ2-2, with D maybe TRBD2 (6 bases). Trimming pared 3 bases from V and 5 bases from J, leaving 10 bases between. The CDR3 runs 14 residues. Per the germline V gene, CDR1 is MNHEY and CDR2 is SMNVEV (reference sequence). CDR3 residues: CASSFAGSTGELFF. CDR3 DNA sequence: TGTGCCAGCAGTTTTGCGGGATCTACCGGGGAGCTGTTTTTT.